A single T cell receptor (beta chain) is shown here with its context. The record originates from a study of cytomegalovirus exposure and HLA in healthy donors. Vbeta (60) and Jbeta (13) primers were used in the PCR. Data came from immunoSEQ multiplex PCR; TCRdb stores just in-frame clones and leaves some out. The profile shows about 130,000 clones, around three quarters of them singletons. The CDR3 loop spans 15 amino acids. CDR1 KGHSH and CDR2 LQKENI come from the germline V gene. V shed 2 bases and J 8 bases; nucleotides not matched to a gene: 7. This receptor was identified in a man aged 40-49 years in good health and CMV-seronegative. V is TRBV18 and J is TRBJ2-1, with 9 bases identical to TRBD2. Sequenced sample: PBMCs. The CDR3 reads CASSPGVAGEDEQFF. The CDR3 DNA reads TGTGCCAGCTCACCAGGAGTAGCGGGAGAGGATGAGCAGTTCTTC.